This T cell receptor (beta chain) was captured by sequencing in a study of radiotherapy plus CTLA-4 blockade in lung cancer. This table comes from immunoSEQ multiplex PCR, and its TCRdb copy is limited to in-frame clones, with some not included. The sample has approximately 50,000 clones; approximately 82% are singletons. CTLA-4 blockade using ipilimumab, together with focal radiation, was received by patients with chemo-refractory metastatic non-small-cell lung cancer. Per germline, CDR1 SGHRS and CDR2 YFSETQ. The CDR3 contains 15 residues. The ends lost 5 bases at V and 5 bases at J; junction bases unmatched: 5.

This receptor was taken from a human donor with non-small cell lung cancer whose response to radiotherapy plus ipilimumab could not be evaluated. V usage is TRBV5-1 and J usage is TRBJ2-4; 12 positions match TRBD2. The sequencing here drew on peripheral blood, taken from a patient treated with radiotherapy plus ipilimumab. The CDR3 protein is CASSPSGGAQNIQYF. The CDR3, as DNA: TGCGCCAGCAGTCCTAGCGGGGGGGCCCAAAACATTCAGTACTTC.